The T cell receptor beta chain described here comes from a study of T cell responses to AZD1222 COVID-19 vaccine. The overall study: Pooling of second doses given at about 4 or about 12 weeks was done.

The study's findings and limits: Spike-specific TCR breadth and depth were elevated following two AZD1222 doses. Spike-wide vaccine-associated CD4 TCRs dominated at 160-218 and 743-854.

The repertoire was sequenced with immunoSEQ multiplex PCR; TCRdb's copy has only in-frame clones and lacks some. The table has under 200,000 clones, 94% seen once. J gave up 9 bases and V 0 bases, and 8 bases lay outside the gene matches. The CDR3 has 15 amino acids. Germline CDR1 LNHNV, CDR2 YYDKDF (reference sequence). About this clone: The antigen is not known.

The TCR originated in an adult in good health. The sequencing used peripheral blood, collected on day 0 of AZD1222 vaccination. The chain employs TRBV15 and TRBJ1-5, with TRBD1 matching 7 bases. CDR3 coding DNA: TGTGCCACCAGCAGAGAGGGACAGAGTCTTTGGCCCCAGCATTTT. It specifies CATSREGQSLWPQHF.